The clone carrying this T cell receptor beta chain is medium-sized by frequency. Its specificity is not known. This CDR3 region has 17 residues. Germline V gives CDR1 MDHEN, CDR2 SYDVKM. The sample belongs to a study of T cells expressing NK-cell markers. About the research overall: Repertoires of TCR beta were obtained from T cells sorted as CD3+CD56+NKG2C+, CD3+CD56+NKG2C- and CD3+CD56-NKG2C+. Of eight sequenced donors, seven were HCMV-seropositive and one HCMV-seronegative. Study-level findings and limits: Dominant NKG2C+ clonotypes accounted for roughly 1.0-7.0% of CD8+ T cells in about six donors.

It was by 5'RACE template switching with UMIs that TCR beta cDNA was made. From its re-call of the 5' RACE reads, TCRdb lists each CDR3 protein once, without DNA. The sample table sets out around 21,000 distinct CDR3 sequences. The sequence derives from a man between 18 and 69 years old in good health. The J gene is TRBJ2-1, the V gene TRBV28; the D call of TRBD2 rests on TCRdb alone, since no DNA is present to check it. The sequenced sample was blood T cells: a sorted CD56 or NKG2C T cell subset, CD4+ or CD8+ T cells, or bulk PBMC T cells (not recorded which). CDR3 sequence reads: CASSLFLGPKPYNEQFF.